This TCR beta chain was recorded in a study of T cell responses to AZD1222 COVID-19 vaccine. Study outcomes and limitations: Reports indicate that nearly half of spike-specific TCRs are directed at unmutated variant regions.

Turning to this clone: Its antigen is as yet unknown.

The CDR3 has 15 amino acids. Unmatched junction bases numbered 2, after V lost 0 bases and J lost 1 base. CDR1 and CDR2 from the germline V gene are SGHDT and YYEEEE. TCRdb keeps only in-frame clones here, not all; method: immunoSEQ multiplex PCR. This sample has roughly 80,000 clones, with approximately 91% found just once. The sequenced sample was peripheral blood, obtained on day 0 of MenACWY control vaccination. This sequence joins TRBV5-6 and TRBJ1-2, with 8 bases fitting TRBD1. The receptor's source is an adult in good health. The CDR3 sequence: CASSLGQGSNYGYTF. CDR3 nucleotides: TGTGCCAGCAGCTTGGGACAGGGGAGTAACTATGGCTACACCTTC.